Sequencing of this T cell receptor (beta chain) was carried out in a study of molecular identifiers for immune sequencing clone quantification. Libraries of naive CD8 T cells were made from roughly 18,000 to 920,000 sorted cells. They used 10%, 30% or 50% RNA. TCRdb reanalysed the PCR reads using MiXCR and keeps one entry per CDR3 protein. This table has 65,000 or so distinct CDR3 sequences, roughly 18% appearing once. Study-wide findings and caveats: Clones that exceeded 20 RNA copies held over 98% of effector molecules, yet under 1% in naive cells.

V shed 5 bases and J 0 bases; nucleotides not matched to a gene: 2. CDR3 length equals 14 residues. Germline lookup yields CDR1 DFQATT and CDR2 SNEGSKA (reference sequence). This clonotype came up many times. The antigen remains undetermined. The source of this sequence is a human donor in good health. Some libraries in this study had Jurkat cell RNA spiked in. The sample was naive CD8+ T cells from blood, with Jurkat cell RNA spiked in. Subset noted: FACS-sorted CD8+CD4-CCR7+CD45RA+ naive T cells. The chain carries TRBV20-1 and TRBJ2-7, with 12 nucleotides matching TRBD2. CDR3: CSAGLAGTSYEQYF. The CDR3 bases are TGCAGTGCTGGACTAGCGGGAACCTCCTACGAGCAGTACTTC.